Listed below are T cell receptor beta chains from one sample, sequenced in a study of cytomegalovirus exposure and HLA in healthy donors. Using immunoSEQ multiplex PCR, the repertoire was profiled, and TCRdb retains in-frame clones only, with some absent. The data show approximately 150,000 clones, over 75% seen once. Sequencing was performed on PBMCs. These receptors were taken from a woman aged 25 to 45 in good health and CMV-seronegative. The CDR3 runs from the conserved cysteine through the conserved F or W. The order of the fields is CDR3 protein, CDR3 DNA, V gene, CDR3 length, clone size, J gene, D gene. The D gene is left open where the match is weak. Expanded clones are given a class, and other clones once, few, many or no size at all.

cdr3_aa: CASSLDSGTVTRGYTF
cdr3_nt: TGCGCCAGCAGCCTTGATTCCGGGACAGTGACTCGGGGCTACACCTTC
v_call: TRBV5-1
cdr3_length: 16
clone_size: few
j_call: TRBJ1-2
d_call: TRBD1

cdr3_aa: CSVEDRQGVNTEAFF
cdr3_nt: TGCAGCGTTGAAGATCGACAGGGAGTGAACACTGAAGCTTTCTTT
v_call: TRBV29-1
cdr3_length: 15
clone_size: NA
j_call: TRBJ1-1
d_call: TRBD1

cdr3_aa: CASSLTSGQQNTGELFF
cdr3_nt: TGTGCCAGCAGCTTAACATCGGGACAGCAGAACACCGGGGAGCTGTTTTTT
v_call: TRBV7-3
cdr3_length: 17
clone_size: NA
j_call: TRBJ2-2
d_call: TRBD1

cdr3_aa: CASSLAGGVYEQYF
cdr3_nt: TGTGCCAGCAGTTTGGCGGGGGGGGTCTACGAGCAGTACTTC
v_call: TRBV28
cdr3_length: 14
clone_size: NA
j_call: TRBJ2-7
d_call: TRBD2

cdr3_aa: CALAEQGGWGYTF
cdr3_nt: TGTGCCTTGGCGGAACAGGGGGGTTGGGGCTACACCTTC
v_call: TRBV30
cdr3_length: 13
clone_size: NA
j_call: TRBJ1-2
d_call: TRBD1

cdr3_aa: CASSPIQGARYTEAFF
cdr3_nt: TGTGCCAGCAGTCCGATACAGGGGGCGAGGTACACTGAAGCTTTCTTT
v_call: TRBV27
cdr3_length: 16
clone_size: NA
j_call: TRBJ1-1
d_call: TRBD1

cdr3_aa: CASSPDRLYTGNTIYF
cdr3_nt: TGTGCCAGCTCCCCCGACAGACTCTATACTGGAAACACCATATATTTT
v_call: TRBV27
cdr3_length: 16
clone_size: NA
j_call: TRBJ1-3
d_call: NA

cdr3_aa: CASSDRQENEQFF
cdr3_nt: TGTGCCAGCAGTGACAGACAGGAGAATGAGCAGTTCTTC
v_call: TRBV6-4
cdr3_length: 13
clone_size: NA
j_call: TRBJ2-1
d_call: NA

cdr3_aa: CASSVGQVMNTEAFF
cdr3_nt: TGTGCCAGTAGTGTGGGACAGGTCATGAACACTGAAGCTTTCTTT
v_call: TRBV19
cdr3_length: 15
clone_size: few
j_call: TRBJ1-1
d_call: TRBD1

cdr3_aa: CASSKPKQGATDTQYF
cdr3_nt: TGCGCCAGCAGCAAACCAAAACAGGGGGCAACAGATACGCAGTATTTT
v_call: TRBV5-1
cdr3_length: 16
clone_size: NA
j_call: TRBJ2-3
d_call: TRBD1

cdr3_aa: CASSSLTGGYQPQHF
cdr3_nt: TGTGCCAGCAGCTCCCTAACAGGGGGCTATCAGCCCCAGCATTTT
v_call: TRBV7-3
cdr3_length: 15
clone_size: NA
j_call: TRBJ1-5
d_call: TRBD1

cdr3_aa: CASWDRPNTGELFF
cdr3_nt: TGCGCCTCCTGGGACAGGCCGAACACCGGGGAGCTGTTTTTT
v_call: TRBV5-1
cdr3_length: 14
clone_size: once
j_call: TRBJ2-2
d_call: TRBD1

cdr3_aa: CAIRATTGLAGDGTGELFF
cdr3_nt: TGTGCCATCAGAGCTACCACAGGACTAGCGGGAGACGGCACCGGGGAGCTGTTTTTT
v_call: TRBV10-3
cdr3_length: 19
clone_size: NA
j_call: TRBJ2-2
d_call: TRBD2

cdr3_aa: CASSWGLEVYEQYF
cdr3_nt: TGCGCCAGCAGCTGGGGACTAGAGGTCTACGAGCAGTACTTC
v_call: TRBV5-1
cdr3_length: 14
clone_size: NA
j_call: TRBJ2-7
d_call: TRBD2

cdr3_aa: CASSEGTVHSYEQYF
cdr3_nt: TGTGCCAGTAGCGAGGGCACAGTCCATTCCTACGAGCAGTACTTC
v_call: TRBV19
cdr3_length: 15
clone_size: NA
j_call: TRBJ2-7
d_call: NA

cdr3_aa: CASSFSGGTDTQYF
cdr3_nt: TGTGCCAGCAGCTTCTCGGGGGGCACAGATACGCAGTATTTT
v_call: TRBV7-3
cdr3_length: 14
clone_size: NA
j_call: TRBJ2-3
d_call: NA

cdr3_aa: CASSSPIGTEHETQYF
cdr3_nt: TGCGCCAGCAGCTCCCCAATAGGGACAGAACATGAGACCCAGTACTTC
v_call: TRBV5-1
cdr3_length: 16
clone_size: NA
j_call: TRBJ2-5
d_call: TRBD1

cdr3_aa: CASSYLDQNTEAFF
cdr3_nt: TGTGCCAGCAGTTACCTAGACCAGAACACTGAAGCTTTCTTT
v_call: TRBV6-5
cdr3_length: 14
clone_size: NA
j_call: TRBJ1-1
d_call: NA

cdr3_aa: CAWRSVGTDKQYF
cdr3_nt: TGTGCCTGGAGATCGGTAGGTACAGATAAGCAGTATTTT
v_call: TRBV30
cdr3_length: 13
clone_size: NA
j_call: TRBJ2-3
d_call: NA

cdr3_aa: CASRFGGAEQYF
cdr3_nt: TGTGCCAGCAGATTCGGGGGGGCCGAGCAGTACTTC
v_call: TRBV13
cdr3_length: 12
clone_size: NA
j_call: TRBJ2-7
d_call: TRBD2

cdr3_aa: CASSARDRPNTEAFF
cdr3_nt: TGTGCCAGCAGCGCACGGGACAGACCGAACACTGAAGCTTTCTTT
v_call: TRBV9
cdr3_length: 15
clone_size: NA
j_call: TRBJ1-1
d_call: TRBD1

cdr3_aa: CASSFGDSTGEQYF
cdr3_nt: TGTGCCAGCAGTTTCGGGGACTCTACGGGCGAGCAGTACTTC
v_call: TRBV27
cdr3_length: 14
clone_size: few
j_call: TRBJ2-7
d_call: NA

cdr3_aa: CASTTRAVNTEAFF
cdr3_nt: TGTGCCAGCACGACCAGGGCCGTGAACACTGAAGCTTTCTTT
v_call: TRBV7-9
cdr3_length: 14
clone_size: NA
j_call: TRBJ1-1
d_call: NA

cdr3_aa: CASSLTGVGTDTQYF
cdr3_nt: TGTGCCAGCAGTTTAACAGGGGTAGGGACAGATACGCAGTATTTT
v_call: TRBV6-6
cdr3_length: 15
clone_size: NA
j_call: TRBJ2-3
d_call: TRBD1

cdr3_aa: CASSLWGGGLYTDTQYF
cdr3_nt: TGTGCCAGCAGCTTATGGGGAGGGGGGCTCTACACAGATACGCAGTATTTT
v_call: TRBV7-2
cdr3_length: 17
clone_size: NA
j_call: TRBJ2-3
d_call: NA

cdr3_aa: CASSPGGARTYEQYF
cdr3_nt: TGTGCCAGCAGCCCCGGAGGGGCGCGAACCTACGAGCAGTACTTC
v_call: TRBV9
cdr3_length: 15
clone_size: NA
j_call: TRBJ2-7
d_call: NA

cdr3_aa: CASTRSGLAVYNEQFF
cdr3_nt: TGTGCCAGCACTCGCTCCGGACTAGCGGTCTACAATGAGCAGTTCTTC
v_call: TRBV9
cdr3_length: 16
clone_size: NA
j_call: TRBJ2-1
d_call: TRBD2

cdr3_aa: CASRATTDTQYF
cdr3_nt: TGCGCCAGCAGGGCCACCACAGATACGCAGTATTTT
v_call: TRBV5-1
cdr3_length: 12
clone_size: NA
j_call: TRBJ2-3
d_call: NA

cdr3_aa: CASSSRQAPNTEAFF
cdr3_nt: TGTGCCAGCAGCTCCAGACAGGCGCCGAACACTGAAGCTTTCTTT
v_call: TRBV13
cdr3_length: 15
clone_size: NA
j_call: TRBJ1-1
d_call: NA

cdr3_aa: CASSYSSEKLFF
cdr3_nt: TGTGCCAGCAGTTACTCGTCAGAAAAACTGTTTTTT
v_call: TRBV6-6
cdr3_length: 12
clone_size: NA
j_call: TRBJ1-4
d_call: NA

cdr3_aa: CASTGGGRDTEAFF
cdr3_nt: TGTGCCAGCACCGGAGGGGGCAGGGACACTGAAGCTTTCTTT
v_call: TRBV2
cdr3_length: 14
clone_size: few
j_call: TRBJ1-1
d_call: TRBD1

cdr3_aa: CASGSEDSLNGYTF
cdr3_nt: TGCGCCAGCGGCTCCGAGGACAGTCTTAATGGCTACACCTTC
v_call: TRBV5-1
cdr3_length: 14
clone_size: NA
j_call: TRBJ1-2
d_call: NA

cdr3_aa: CASSFLGQNVGELFF
cdr3_nt: TGTGCCAGCAGCTTCCTTGGACAAAATGTCGGGGAGCTGTTTTTT
v_call: TRBV7-3
cdr3_length: 15
clone_size: NA
j_call: TRBJ2-2
d_call: NA

cdr3_aa: CAWSSAGIEQYF
cdr3_nt: TGTGCCTGGAGCTCGGCAGGGATCGAGCAGTACTTC
v_call: TRBV30
cdr3_length: 12
clone_size: NA
j_call: TRBJ2-7
d_call: NA

cdr3_aa: CASSPSGHGTGALRQYF
cdr3_nt: TGTGCCAGCAGCCCCTCGGGTCATGGGACAGGAGCGTTAAGGCAGTACTTC
v_call: TRBV7-9
cdr3_length: 17
clone_size: NA
j_call: TRBJ2-5
d_call: TRBD1